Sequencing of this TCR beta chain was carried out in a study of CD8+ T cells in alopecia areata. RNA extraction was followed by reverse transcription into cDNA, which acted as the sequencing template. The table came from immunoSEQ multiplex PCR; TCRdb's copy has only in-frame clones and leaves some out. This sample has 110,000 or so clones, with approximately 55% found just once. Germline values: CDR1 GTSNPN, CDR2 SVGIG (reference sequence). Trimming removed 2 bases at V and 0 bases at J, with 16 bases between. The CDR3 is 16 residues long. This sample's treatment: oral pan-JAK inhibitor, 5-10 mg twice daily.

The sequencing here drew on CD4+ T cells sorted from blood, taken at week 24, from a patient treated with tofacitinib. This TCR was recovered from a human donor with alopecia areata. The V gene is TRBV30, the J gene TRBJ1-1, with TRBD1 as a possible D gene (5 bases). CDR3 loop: CAWSLEGIYLNTEAFF. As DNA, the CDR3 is TGTGCCTGGAGTCTGGAGGGGATCTACCTGAACACTGAAGCTTTCTTT.